These T cell receptor beta chains were read from a single sample in a study of T cell responses to AZD1222 COVID-19 vaccine. The data were produced by immunoSEQ multiplex PCR, yet TCRdb's version contains in-frame clones alone and is incomplete. The table lists roughly 110,000 clones, under 95% of them singletons. Here the sequenced sample was peripheral blood, taken 28 days after the second AZD1222 dose. These TCRs come from an adult who received the AZD1222 COVID-19 vaccine. CDR3s include the opening cysteine and the closing phenylalanine or tryptophan. D genes are given only for firm matches. The listing skips clone size in some rows; elsewhere it reads once, few, many or a size class.

CDR3	DNA	V	J	D	size
CASSMRSHTEAFF	TGTGCCAGTAGTATGAGGTCCCACACTGAAGCTTTCTTT	TRBV19	TRBJ1-1	NA	NA
CASSPGLKEQPQHF	TGTGCCAGCAGCCCCGGGCTAAAGGAACAGCCCCAGCATTTT	TRBV3-1/TRBV3-2	TRBJ1-5	NA	once
CASSASGRGDIQYF	TGTGCCAGCAGCGCTTCAGGGAGAGGTGACATTCAGTACTTC	TRBV9	TRBJ2-4	NA	NA
CASSLAGYQPQHF	TGTGCCAGCAGCTTGGCAGGGTATCAGCCCCAGCATTTT	TRBV5-6	TRBJ1-5	NA	NA
CASSAPGTSGYNEQFF	TGTGCCAGCAGCGCGCCAGGGACTAGCGGTTACAATGAGCAGTTCTTC	TRBV7-8	TRBJ2-1	TRBD2	NA
CASSESGTAFDEQFF	TGTGCCAGCAGCGAATCCGGGACAGCATTCGATGAGCAGTTCTTC	TRBV7-9	TRBJ2-1	TRBD1	NA
CAWSNLAGNSYEQYF	TGTGCCTGGAGTAACCTAGCGGGGAACTCCTACGAGCAGTACTTC	TRBV30	TRBJ2-7	TRBD2	NA
CSVGRGTRETQYF	TGCAGCGTTGGTAGGGGTACCAGGGAGACCCAGTACTTC	TRBV29-1	TRBJ2-5	NA	NA
CASSPSGGYQPQHF	TGTGCCAGCAGTCCCTCGGGGGGATACCAGCCCCAGCATTTT	TRBV6-5	TRBJ1-5	NA	NA
CASTSNRRGEPQHF	TGTGCCAGCACATCAAACAGGCGTGGGGAGCCCCAGCATTTT	TRBV28	TRBJ1-5	NA	NA
CASSPGAGLYGYTF	TGTGCCAGCAGCCCAGGCGCGGGGCTCTATGGCTACACCTTC	TRBV4-2	TRBJ1-2	NA	NA
CAWSQDYLNTEAFF	TGTGCCTGGAGTCAGGACTATTTGAACACTGAAGCTTTCTTT	TRBV30	TRBJ1-1	NA	NA
CSSWTAPLQFF	TGCAGCTCCTGGACAGCCCCTTTGCAGTTCTTC	TRBV29-1	TRBJ2-1	NA	NA
CASSLLGNQPQHF	TGTGCCAGCAGTTTATTGGGCAATCAGCCCCAGCATTTT	TRBV12-3/TRBV12-4	TRBJ1-5	NA	NA
CASSLEGSGSGNTIYF	TGTGCCAGCAGCTTAGAGGGATCGGGCTCTGGAAACACCATATATTTT	TRBV11-2	TRBJ1-3	NA	once